The clone carrying this TCR beta chain came up a few times. Germline V gene lookup returns CDR1 SGHVS and CDR2 FNYEAQ. The CDR3 spans 16 residues. V shed 5 bases, J shed 4 bases, and the junction held 12 bases outside the gene matches. The data belong to a study of Graves' ophthalmopathy and Graves' hyperthyroidism. Amplification from RNA transcripts yielded the TCR beta CDR3 regions. Second-round multiplex PCR came after first-round RT-PCR with HTBI primers. Using its own MiXCR run on the multiplex PCR reads, TCRdb lists one record per CDR3 protein. The repertoire has 600,000 to 700,000 distinct CDR3 sequences, under 50% of them found once; the top ten carry more than 2.5%.

This TCR derives from an adult man with Graves' ophthalmopathy. The V and J genes are TRBV7-6 and TRBJ1-1, with TRBD1 matching 8 bases. The sample consisted of peripheral blood. CDR3 loop: CASSKTGVRVITEAFF. The CDR3 bases are TGTGCCAGCAGCAAGACAGGGGTTAGGGTGATCACTGAAGCTTTCTTT.